Below, 20 T cell receptor beta chains from the same sample are listed, as sequenced in a study of blood T cells in healthy people across ages (dated by TCRdb to the mid-2010s). Library construction relied on 5' RACE. The data were produced on an Illumina HiSeq 2500. A second PCR of about 6 to 11 cycles was run with a J-beta primer mix and a sample-barcoded 5' primer. Using fastp at Q25 and MiXCR, TCRdb reprocessed the public reads and kept productive beta chains. Rows are unified per CDR3 protein, each entry keeping the most common DNA and genes. The sample table lists under 2,000,000 distinct CDR3 sequences, around half of them with a count of one. Clones ranked in the top ten supply about 2.1% of the sample. Sequencing was performed on blood. These receptors were collected from a woman aged 35 to 49 in good health.

V usage is TRBV12-3 or TRBV12-4 and J usage is TRBJ2-5; D is ambiguous. The germline V and J ends were trimmed by 3 bases and 5 bases, with 16 bases remaining between them. The CDR3 sequence is 15 residues long. Here the CDR3 DNA reads TGTGCCAGCAGTTTTAGTGTTCGCGTACGGGAGACCCAGTACTTC. It specifies CASSFSVRVRETQYF.

In the case of this clonotype: Being one base from a much bigger clone, this may be a read error. The V call is TRBV6-6, the J call TRBJ1-2, with 9 positions matching TRBD1. The germline V gene has CDR1 MNHNY and CDR2 SVGAGI (reference sequence). The CDR3 runs to 13 residues. Written as DNA, the CDR3 is TGTGTCAGCAGGGGGGACAGGGTTTATGGCTACACCTTC. Protein sequence: CVSRGDRVYGYTF.

CDR3 nucleotide sequence: TGTGCCAGCTCACCAGCCCGAGGACAGGGCTACGAGCAGTACTTC. Protein: CASSPARGQGYEQYF. This chain joins TRBV18 and TRBJ2-7; 8 bases align to TRBD1. Germline CDR1 reads KGHSH; CDR2 reads LQKENI. The CDR3 sequence is 15 residues long. J lost 3 bases, V lost 2 bases, and 6 bases had no gene match.

This clonotype was seen only a few times. The junction shows a germline mismatch at one end, possibly a read error. The gene calls are TRBV12-3 or TRBV12-4 and TRBJ1-5, with a tentative D call TRBD1 (5 bases). The CDR3 is made up of 15 amino acids. The CDR3 here is CASSLEGGGNQPQHF. The CDR3 DNA is TGCGCCAGCAGCTTGGAAGGAGGGGGCAATCAGCCCCAGCATTTT.

The chain carries TRBV27 and TRBJ2-5; 10 nucleotides align to TRBD1. Germline CDR1 reads MNHEY; CDR2 reads SMNVEV (reference sequence). CDR3 length: 16 residues. J lost 4 bases, V lost 2 bases, and 7 bases had no gene match. The CDR3 sequence is CASSLRDRGVLETQYF. As DNA, the CDR3 is TGTGCCAGCAGTTTACGGGACAGGGGAGTCTTAGAGACCCAGTACTTC.

A remark on this clonotype: A read error may account for a junction end that differs from germline. The rearrangement uses TRBV9 and TRBJ2-7; weak D call: TRBD2 (6 bases). The germline CDR1 and CDR2 sequences are SGDLS and YYNGEE. This CDR3 contains 13 residues. The DNA of the CDR3 is TGTGCCGGCAGCTTAGCGGACTCCTACGAGCAGTACTTC. Protein: CAGSLADSYEQYF.

A few counts support this clonotype. The V and J genes are TRBV9 and TRBJ1-2; D gene unclear. Germline CDR1 is SGDLS and CDR2 is YYNGEE. The CDR3 is made up of 16 amino acids. The V end lost 0 bases, the J end lost 0 bases, and 12 bases lay between the germline ends. CDR3 protein: CASSVASGTTNYGYTF. The DNA of the CDR3 is TGTGCCAGCAGCGTAGCTAGTGGCACTACTAACTATGGCTACACCTTC. The full variable domain, with the rest looked up from reference TRBV9 and TRBJ1-2, is DSGVTQTPKHLITATGQRVTLRCSPRSGDLSVYWYQQSLDQGLQFLIQYYNGEERAKGNILERFSAQQFPDLHSELNLSSLELGDSALYFCASSVASGTTNYGYTFGSGTRLTVV.

This clonotype was seen at least ten times. The rearrangement uses TRBV7-2 and TRBJ2-1; no definite D call. Trimming stripped 2 bases from V and 9 bases from J, with 8 bases between. The V gene's germline CDR1 is SGHTA and CDR2 FQGNSA. The CDR3 has 12 amino acids. The CDR3: CASSLSVREQFF. The CDR3 DNA reads TGTGCCAGCAGCTTATCAGTGCGTGAGCAGTTCTTC.

The CDR3: CASSPRPGQGGYEQYF. DNA of the CDR3: TGTGCCAGCAGTCCCCGCCCGGGACAGGGAGGCTACGAGCAGTACTTC. This chain joins TRBV12-3 or TRBV12-4 and TRBJ2-7, with TRBD1 matching over 9 bases. This CDR3 has 16 amino acids. V lost 5 bases to trimming and J lost 3 bases; unmatched junction nucleotides: 11.

V gene TRBV30 combines with J gene TRBJ1-6, with D unresolved. There are 14 residues in the CDR3. V was trimmed by 3 bases and J by 7 bases, leaving 13 bases between them. Germline lookup yields CDR1 GTSNPN and CDR2 SVGIG (reference sequence). DNA for the CDR3: TGTGCCTGGAGAGCCAAACAGTTAAATTCACCCCTCCACTTT. Its protein is CAWRAKQLNSPLHF.

V and J are TRBV7-2 and TRBJ2-1; D perhaps matches TRBD1 (6 bases). The germline V gene encodes CDR1 SGHTA and CDR2 FQGNSA. This CDR3 is built from 14 residues. The V end lost 5 bases, the J end lost 4 bases, and 12 bases lay between the germline ends. CDR3 amino acids: CASSVSQGYNEQFF. CDR3 DNA sequence: TGTGCCAGCAGCGTCAGCCAGGGGTACAATGAGCAGTTCTTC.

V and J are TRBV4-3 and TRBJ2-5; D remains ambiguous. Germline V gives CDR1 LGHNA, CDR2 YSLEER. The CDR3 extends over 17 amino acids. V shed 3 bases and J shed 3 bases, with 20 bases lying between them. The DNA for the CDR3 is TGCGCCAGCAGCCACCGCCCCCAGAGGAACCGAGAAGAGACCCAGTACTTC. Protein: CASSHRPQRNREETQYF.

The chain employs TRBV29-1 and TRBJ2-5, with TRBD1 matching over 9 bases. CDR3 length: 14 amino acids. Germline trimming cut 4 bases from V and 2 bases from J; bases unmatched to any gene: 5. CDR1 SQVTM and CDR2 ANQGSEA come from the germline V gene. In nucleotides, the CDR3 is TGCAGCGTTGGGACAGGGGTCGATCAAGAGACCCAGTACTTC. It is translated as CSVGTGVDQETQYF.

This clonotype occurred once. This chain connects TRBV5-1 to TRBJ1-2; D uncertain. The CDR3 loop spans 14 amino acids. V lost 0 bases and J 7 bases, leaving 13 bases between the germline ends. The germline gives CDR1 SGHRS, CDR2 YFSETQ. The CDR3 here is CASSLEGSQVGYTF. DNA for the CDR3: TGCGCCAGCAGCTTGGAGGGCAGTCAGGTTGGCTACACCTTC.

This clonotype has a handful of counts. The chain carries TRBV28 and TRBJ2-3; D is unresolved. This CDR3 region has 15 residues. Trimming cost V 4 bases and J 1 base, with 12 bases left between them. CDR1 and CDR2 from the germline V gene are MDHEN and SYDVKM. In nucleotides, the CDR3 is TGTGCCAGCAGTTATCAGCCTTCTGGCACAGATACGCAGTATTTT. It specifies CASSYQPSGTDTQYF.

This clonotype was counted a few times. The rearrangement joins TRBV7-9 to TRBJ2-3; D is perhaps TRBD2 (6 bases). Germline CDR1 is SEHNR and CDR2 is FQNEAQ (reference sequence). V shed 5 bases and J shed 4 bases, with 13 bases lying between them. The CDR3 sequence is 14 residues long. The CDR3 DNA sequence: TGTGCCAGCAGCCTCACGGGGGAGGCAGATACGCAGTATTTT. Amino acids: CASSLTGEADTQYF.

The chain carries TRBV24-1 and TRBJ2-5, with TRBD1 matching 7 bases. V lost 6 bases, J lost 2 bases, and 8 bases stayed unmatched. The germline V gene encodes CDR1 KGHDR and CDR2 SFDVKD. The CDR3 length is 15 residues. The CDR3 loop is CATSSTRDSQETQYF. CDR3 DNA sequence: TGTGCCACCAGTTCAACCCGGGACAGTCAAGAGACCCAGTACTTC.

In nucleotides, the CDR3 is TGTGCCACCAGCAGAGAGGGGTACCAAGAGACCCAGTTCTTC. This sequence encodes CATSREGYQETQFF. This sequence joins TRBV15 and TRBJ2-5, with unresolved D. The last part of the DNA fits TRBJ2-1 better; the J call may be wrong. CDR3 length: 14 amino acids. Germline V CDR1 and CDR2: LNHNV, YYDKDF (reference sequence).

The rearrangement joins TRBV9 to TRBJ2-5; 7 nucleotides agree with TRBD2. The V gene end was trimmed by 0 bases and the J gene end by 1 base; junction bases not matched to a gene: 9. CDR1 and CDR2 from the germline V gene are SGDLS and YYNGEE. This CDR3 comprises 17 residues. The CDR3 here is CASSVDYQRGIQETQYF. CDR3 bases: TGTGCCAGCAGCGTAGACTACCAGCGGGGCATCCAAGAGACCCAGTACTTC. The complete variable domain, with remaining parts taken from reference TRBV9 and TRBJ2-5, reads DSGVTQTPKHLITATGQRVTLRCSPRSGDLSVYWYQQSLDQGLQFLIQYYNGEERAKGNILERFSAQQFPDLHSELNLSSLELGDSALYFCASSVDYQRGIQETQYFGPGTRLLVL.

The gene calls are TRBV7-2 and TRBJ2-4, with 7 bases fitting TRBD1. The CDR3 has 16 amino acids. Germline loops: CDR1 SGHTA, CDR2 FQGNSA. The V and J ends lost 3 bases and 1 base, in that order; junction bases with no gene match: 6. CDR3 in amino acids: CASSFTGAGAKNIQYF. The CDR3 DNA reads TGTGCCAGCAGCTTTACAGGGGCAGGGGCCAAAAACATTCAGTACTTC.